The 13 T cell receptor beta chains reported below all come from one sample, sequenced in a study of blood T cells in healthy people across ages. The authors ran a second PCR of roughly 6 to 12 cycles using a sample-barcoded 5' primer and a J-beta primer mix. Using its own MiXCR run on the 5' RACE reads, TCRdb lists one record per CDR3 protein. The table includes approximately 790,000 distinct CDR3 sequences, around 62% detected once. The sequencing sample was made of blood. All receptors come from a man younger than 40 in good health.

The chain recombines TRBV7-9 with TRBJ2-1; 15 bases are shared with TRBD2. Germline V gene sequence: CDR1 SEHNR, CDR2 FQNEAQ (reference sequence). V dropped 10 bases and J dropped 2; count of bases not matched to a gene: 6. The CDR3 covers 16 residues. The CDR3 loop is CATSGLAGGPYNEQFF. In nucleotides, the CDR3 is TGTGCCACCTCGGGACTAGCGGGGGGACCCTACAATGAGCAGTTCTTC.

In this sample, this clonotype turned up a few times. The chain combines TRBV5-5 with TRBJ2-6, with TRBD1 as a possible D gene (6 bases). This CDR3 has 20 amino acids. V shed 1 base and J shed 0 bases, with 20 bases lying between them. CDR1 and CDR2 (germline): SGHKS, YYEKEE (reference sequence). The CDR3 sequence: CASSLWPRGKRDSGANVLTF. The CDR3 DNA reads TGTGCCAGCAGCTTGTGGCCGAGGGGGAAGAGAGACTCTGGGGCCAACGTCCTGACTTTC.

This sequence joins TRBV18 and TRBJ2-7; 10 nucleotides match TRBD2. In germline, CDR1 is KGHSH, CDR2 LQKENI. The junction had 13 bases not matched to a gene; V was cut back by 3 bases and J by 2 bases. This CDR3 region has 18 residues. The CDR3 DNA follows: TGTGCCAGCTCACCCCAGGAACTAGCGGGGAATCCGACCTACGAGCAGTACTTC. This encodes CASSPQELAGNPTYEQYF.

The chain's CDR3 is CASRLRGEVEQYF. CDR3 nucleotides: TGTGCCAGCAGACTACGAGGGGAGGTCGAGCAGTACTTC. J is TRBJ2-5 and V is TRBV6-5; D is possibly TRBD2 (6 bases). The last part of the DNA fits TRBJ2-7 better; the J call may be wrong. The CDR3 is 13 amino acids. The germline V gene has CDR1 MNHEY and CDR2 SVGAGI.

The chain combines TRBV24-1 with TRBJ2-7; D might be TRBD1 or TRBD2, each matching 5 bases. The CDR3 length is 14 residues. CDR1 and CDR2 from the germline V gene are KGHDR and SFDVKD. V gave up 3 bases and J gave up 4 bases, with 12 bases separating them. CDR3 bases: TGTGCCACCAGTGATACCGGGACGGGGTACGAGCAGTACTTC. The encoded protein is CATSDTGTGYEQYF.

The chain has TRBV4-3 and TRBJ1-2; D gene uncertain. Deletions cut 8 bases from V and 6 bases from J, with 16 bases between. Germline V gene sequence: CDR1 LGHNA, CDR2 YSLEER. CDR3 size: 13 residues. The CDR3 reads CASGRPMGNGYTF. CDR3 DNA sequence: TGCGCCAGCGGCCGACCGATGGGCAATGGCTACACCTTC.

This clonotype was detected a few times. The chain has TRBV7-6 and TRBJ2-5; 7 bases fit TRBD1. V gave up 5 bases and J gave up 1 base; unmatched junction bases: 7. The CDR3 totals 15 residues. The germline gives CDR1 SGHVS, CDR2 FNYEAQ. The DNA of the CDR3 is TGTGCCAGCAGCCCCCAGACAGGGACCCAAGAGACCCAGTACTTC. Amino acid sequence: CASSPQTGTQETQYF.

The rearrangement uses TRBV2 and TRBJ1-5; D might be TRBD1 (6 bases). Trimming removed 3 bases from V and 6 bases from J, with 21 bases in between. This CDR3 spans 17 amino acids. Germline values: CDR1 SNHLY, CDR2 FYNNEI. CDR3 sequence (DNA): TGTGCCAGCAGTGAGGGCAGGGGAGGTAAAGGACTTCAGCCCCAGCATTTT. This translates into CASSEGRGGKGLQPQHF.

This clonotype was counted between two and nine times. V usage is TRBV2 and J usage is TRBJ2-5; tentative D call: TRBD1 (6 bases). The J call may be in error: the DNA end matches TRBJ2-7 better. CDR3 length: 12 residues. Germline loops: CDR1 SNHLY, CDR2 FYNNEI. CDR3 in amino acids: CASSERGYEQYF. DNA of the CDR3: TGTGCCAGCAGTGAAAGGGGGTACGAGCAGTACTTC.

As concerns this clonotype: One end of the junction does not line up with germline, which may come from a read error. DNA of the CDR3: TGTGCCAACAGTGCCAAGGGCTACGAGCAGTACTTC. Encoded protein: CANSAKGYEQYF. The chain recombines TRBV2 with TRBJ2-5, with D uncertain. Judging by the DNA end, TRBJ2-7 fits better; the J call may be wrong. CDR3 size: 12 residues. The germline gives CDR1 SNHLY, CDR2 FYNNEI.

In its sample, this clonotype was seen once. The gene calls are TRBV4-2 and TRBJ2-3; D ambiguous. V shed 0 bases and J shed 5 bases, with 15 bases lying between them. CDR3 size: 16 residues. Germline V gives CDR1 LGHNA, CDR2 YNFKEQ. The CDR3 DNA reads TGTGCCAGCAGCCAAGAAACGTACGCCTCCGGAGATACGCAGTATTTT. The encoded protein is CASSQETYASGDTQYF.

J is TRBJ2-3 and V is TRBV14, with D perhaps matching TRBD2 (6 bases). Trimming took off 1 base at V and 5 bases at J, with 13 bases between the two ends. The CDR3 runs 15 residues. Germline V CDR1 and CDR2: SGHDN, FVKESK. The CDR3 DNA reads TGTGCCAGCAGCCAAGGTCGGCCGCGGGGAGATACGCAGTATTTT. Translation gives CASSQGRPRGDTQYF.

V is TRBV11-1 and J is TRBJ1-2; D possibly corresponds to TRBD1 (6 bases). This CDR3 region has 15 residues. Germline-derived CDR1 and CDR2 are SGHAT and FQDESV (reference sequence). Trimming cost V 5 bases and J 3 bases, with 16 bases left between them. The DNA for the CDR3 is TGTGCCAGCAGCAAATCCCCGCGGACAGACTATGGCTACACCTTC. Translating it yields CASSKSPRTDYGYTF. Using reference TRBV11-1 and TRBJ1-2 for the parts outside the CDR3, the full variable domain is EAEVAQSPRYKITEKSQAVAFWCDPISGHATLYWYRQILGQGPELLVQFQDESVVDDSQLPKDRFSAERLKGVDSTLKIQPAELGDSAMYLCASSKSPRTDYGYTFGSGTRLTVV.